Each of the 8 T cell receptor beta chains below was sequenced from the same sample in a study of beta chain features in type 1 diabetes. As every portion of the isolated RNA was reverse transcribed, the sequencing read expressed TCRB transcripts. Clones were sequenced by immunoSEQ multiplex PCR, and TCRdb holds only the in-frame ones, with some missing. Counted here are 300,000 to 450,000 clones, about 12% occurring once; the ten biggest clones make up more than 0.015%. Sample: naive CD4+ T cells from blood. These TCRs come from a man in his late teens or twenties in good health.

This clone was counted a few times. CDR3 coding DNA: TGTGCCAGCAGTACAACCGGGACAGGGGGCCGCACTGAAGCTTTCTTT. This translates into CASSTTGTGGRTEAFF. This chain uses TRBV28 with TRBJ1-1; 12 nucleotides line up with TRBD1. Germline assignment: CDR1 MDHEN and CDR2 SYDVKM. This CDR3 comprises 16 residues. J gave up 4 bases and V 5 bases, and 8 bases lay outside the gene matches.

The chain links TRBV28 to TRBJ1-2, with 8 bases aligning to TRBD1. The germline V gene has CDR1 MDHEN and CDR2 SYDVKM. The trim removed 2 bases at V and 5 bases at J, leaving 10 bases unmatched. This CDR3 comprises 16 residues. The CDR3: CASSLVAGGADYGYTF. DNA of the CDR3: TGTGCCAGCAGTTTAGTCGCAGGGGGCGCGGATTATGGCTACACCTTC.

This clone has a handful of counts. This chain connects TRBV29-1 to TRBJ2-5; the match to TRBD2 covers 7 bases. The V gene end was trimmed by 3 bases and the J gene end by 4 bases; junction bases not matched to a gene: 5. CDR3 size: 13 residues. Germline V CDR1 and CDR2: SQVTM, ANQGSEA. The CDR3 nucleotides read TGCAGCGTTGAGGGGGGGTTCTTAGAGACCCAGTACTTC. This translates into CSVEGGFLETQYF.

The chain uses TRBV27 and TRBJ2-7; TRBD1 might be the D (5 bases). Trimming took off 7 bases at V and 2 bases at J, with 21 bases between the two ends. Germline-derived CDR1 and CDR2 are MNHEY and SMNVEV (reference sequence). This CDR3 is built from 16 residues. The CDR3 region is CASTPHAGLGTYEQYF. CDR3 coding DNA: TGTGCCAGCACCCCCCATGCAGGGCTAGGCACCTACGAGCAGTACTTC.

The rearrangement joins TRBV6-6 to TRBJ1-5; D is uncertain. Trimming left V 5 bases short and J 0 bases short, with 8 bases between. The CDR3 has 14 residues. Germline CDR1 reads MNHNY; CDR2 reads SVGAGI (reference sequence). CDR3 sequence (DNA): TGTGCCAGCAGTCCACAAGATAGCAATCAGCCCCAGCATTTT. This sequence encodes CASSPQDSNQPQHF.

The chain couples TRBV7-9 to TRBJ2-3; D perhaps matches TRBD1 (6 bases). Germline values: CDR1 SEHNR, CDR2 FQNEAQ (reference sequence). This CDR3 contains 13 residues. Trimming stripped 0 bases from V and 6 bases from J, with 7 bases between. CDR3 amino acids: CASSLAGADTQYF. Written as DNA, the CDR3 is TGTGCCAGCAGCTTAGCGGGGGCGGATACGCAGTATTTT.

This sequence joins TRBV4-3 and TRBJ2-7; 10 positions match TRBD2. Unmatched junction bases numbered 7, after V lost 0 bases and J lost 2 bases. This CDR3 region has 17 residues. Germline V gene lookup returns CDR1 LGHNA and CDR2 YSLEER. CDR3 amino acids: CASSQDLTSGNTYEQYF. The CDR3 DNA is TGCGCCAGCAGCCAAGATTTAACTAGCGGGAATACCTACGAGCAGTACTTC.

The chain has TRBV19 and TRBJ2-7; TRBD2 aligns across 8 bases. The trim removed 4 bases at V and 4 bases at J, leaving 9 bases unmatched. The germline CDR1 and CDR2 sequences are LNHDA and SQIVND (reference sequence). CDR3 length equals 15 residues. The CDR3 nucleotides are TGTGCCAGTAGTAGAAGCGGGAGCCAGATATACGAGCAGTACTTC. This encodes CASSRSGSQIYEQYF.